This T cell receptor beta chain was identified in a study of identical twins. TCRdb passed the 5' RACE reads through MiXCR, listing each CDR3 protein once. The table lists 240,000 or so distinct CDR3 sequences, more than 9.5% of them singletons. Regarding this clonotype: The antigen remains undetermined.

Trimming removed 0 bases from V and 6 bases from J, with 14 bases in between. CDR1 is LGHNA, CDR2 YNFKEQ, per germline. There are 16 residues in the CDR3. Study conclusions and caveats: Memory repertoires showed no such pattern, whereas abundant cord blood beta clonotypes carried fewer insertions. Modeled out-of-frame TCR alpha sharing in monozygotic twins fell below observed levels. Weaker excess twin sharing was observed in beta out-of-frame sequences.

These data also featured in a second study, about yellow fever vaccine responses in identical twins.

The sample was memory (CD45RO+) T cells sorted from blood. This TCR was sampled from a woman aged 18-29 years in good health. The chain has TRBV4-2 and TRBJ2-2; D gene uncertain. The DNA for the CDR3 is TGTGCCAGCAGCCAAGATCCGGGTGACGGTCCCGGGGAGCTGTTTTTT. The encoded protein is CASSQDPGDGPGELFF.